This T cell receptor beta chain was sequenced during a study of T cell repertoires and HLA-DP antigens. Study-level results: A non-physiological HeLa system presented antigen to total CD4+ responders.

After approximately 16 days' expansion, CD4+ cells were restimulated 20 to 25 h with HeLa expressing allogeneic DPB1. HeLa stimulator cells carried retrovirally transduced HLA-DPA1/DPB1, HLA-DM, invariant chain and CD80. The repertoire was sequenced with immunoSEQ multiplex PCR; TCRdb's copy has only in-frame clones and lacks some. The table lists over a thousand clones, about 71% of them singletons. The CDR3 spans 15 residues. Trimming removed 8 bases at V and 3 bases at J, with 20 bases between. Source material: CD137- CD4+ T cells from cultured PBMCs. This TCR was recovered from a man aged 55 to 69 in good health and CMV-seronegative. The V and J genes are TRBV5-3 and TRBJ1-2; D may be TRBD1 (5 bases). TRBV5-3 is identified as an open reading frame with a role that is uncertain. CDR3 amino acids: CASTRGTPGHYGYTF. CDR3 nucleotide sequence: TGTGCCAGCACGCGGGGGACGCCAGGACACTATGGCTACACCTTC.